This TCR beta chain was found in a study of T cells after yellow fever vaccination. Broader study findings: Some clonotypes, a small share, were shared between CD4 and CD8 compartments. FACS-sorted repertoires might harbor abundant contaminating clonotypes from the bulk population.

Per the germline V gene, CDR1 is SGHDT and CDR2 is YYEEEE. V gave up 4 bases and J gave up 4 bases; unmatched junction bases: 2. The CDR3 spans 13 residues. This clonotype occurred many times. Its antigen remains unidentified. Each CDR3 protein gets one entry after TCRdb re-called the 5' RACE reads with MiXCR. This sample has 200,000 to 300,000 distinct CDR3 sequences, with 10% to 15% found just once. The chain is built from TRBV5-6 and TRBJ1-5; 7 bases are shared with TRBD1. The TCR sequence derives from a man aged 25 to 40 who received the YFV17D yellow fever vaccine. The sequencing here drew on CD4+ T cells sorted from PBMCs, taken 45 days after the yellow fever booster vaccination. The CDR3 DNA sequence: TGTGCCAGCAGCGGCAGGGGGAATCAGCCCCAGCATTTT. Its protein product is CASSGRGNQPQHF.